This T cell receptor (beta chain) appears in the sequencing data of a study of blood T cell repertoires in COVID-19. About the research overall: From the United States, Italy and Spain came samples of acute and convalescent COVID-19. Nucleic acid was either cDNA or gDNA, and it came from T cells, B-cell-depleted T cells, or PBMCs.

CDR3 length: 16 amino acids. Trimming cost V 3 bases and J 0 bases; bases outside gene matches: 2. The germline V gene encodes CDR1 MGHRA and CDR2 YSYEKL. Participants, about 18 to 90 years old, spanned around 26 US areas. Methods used by the authors: Amplification with reference gene primers provided the estimates of nucleated cell counts. Sequenced by immunoSEQ multiplex PCR; TCRdb stores in-frame clones only, minus some. The V and J calls and clone size come from that table; D and trimming were worked out from the DNA. This table holds some 460,000 clones, roughly nine tenths found once. The source material was PBMCs or T cells enriched from blood (not recorded which). The receptor was isolated from a woman younger than 35 who had recovered from COVID-19. The chain couples TRBV4-1 to TRBJ2-4; 10 bases map to TRBD2. The CDR3 loop reads CASSQLAGVAKNIQYF. For the CDR3, the DNA is TGCGCCAGCAGCCAGCTAGCGGGGGTAGCCAAAAACATTCAGTACTTC.